This is a list of T cell receptor beta chains from one sample in a study of T-cell reconstitution after alpha-beta-depleted transplantation in children. TCRdb re-analysed the PCR reads in MiXCR, keeping a single row per CDR3 protein. The sample yields around 440,000 distinct CDR3 sequences, 8% to 11% seen once. Sequencing used PBMCs, obtained before TCRalphabeta/CD19-depleted stem cell transplant. Receptor source: a child aged 2-15 years with inherited bone marrow failure, due to receive a stem cell transplant. Each CDR3 is given with its conserved first and last residue. Fields, in order: clone size, D gene, V gene, J gene, CDR3 protein, CDR3 DNA. A D gene is named only where the DNA matches it firmly. Expanded clones get a size class; other rows say once, few or many, or leave the size out.

many	NA	TRBV29-1	TRBJ1-1	CSSASGTEAFF	TGCAGCTCCGCCTCCGGCACTGAAGCTTTCTTT
many	TRBD2	TRBV7-9	TRBJ2-1	CASSLLGLANNEQFF	TGTGCCAGCAGCTTATTGGGACTAGCGAACAATGAGCAGTTCTTC
many	TRBD1	TRBV6-5	TRBJ1-2	CASSYSTGSGYTF	TGTGCCAGCAGTTACTCGACAGGGTCTGGCTACACCTTC
NA	NA	TRBV30	TRBJ1-1	CAWSLGTEAFF	TGTGCCTGGAGTTTGGGCACTGAAGCTTTCTTT
many	NA	TRBV5-1	TRBJ2-3	CASSLRGQGLSDTQYF	TGCGCCAGCAGCCTGCGGGGACAAGGACTTTCGGATACGCAGTATTTT
few	NA	TRBV28	TRBJ2-5	CATGKDAETQYF	TGTGCCACCGGCAAGGATGCGGAGACCCAGTACTTC
NA	NA	TRBV9	TRBJ2-6	CASSPRTALDYSGANVLTF	TGTGCCAGCAGCCCTCGGACAGCCCTTGATTACTCTGGGGCCAACGTCCTGACTTTC
many	NA	TRBV4-1	TRBJ2-2	CASSLSGLGGELFF	TGCGCCAGCAGCCTCTCCGGGCTTGGCGGGGAGCTGTTTTTT
many	NA	TRBV29-1	TRBJ2-5	CSVDRAQYF	TGCAGCGTTGACCGGGCCCAGTACTTC
NA	NA	TRBV18	TRBJ2-3	CASSPPPGLSTDTQYF	TGTGCCAGCTCACCCCCCCCGGGACTGTCCACAGATACGCAGTATTTT
many	NA	TRBV12-3/TRBV12-4	TRBJ1-5	CASSLGQYSNQPQHF	TGTGCCAGCAGTTTGGGGCAGTATAGCAATCAGCCCCAGCATTTT
few	NA	TRBV15	TRBJ2-1	CATSREDYINEQFF	TGTGCCACCAGCAGAGAAGACTACATCAATGAGCAGTTCTTC
few	NA	TRBV5-7	TRBJ2-1	CASSVGPPLGPKYNEQFF	TGTGCCAGCAGCGTGGGCCCCCCACTAGGGCCTAAGTACAATGAGCAGTTCTTC
many	NA	TRBV4-3	TRBJ2-5	CASSQDWFSTSRETQYF	TGCGCCAGCAGCCAAGATTGGTTTAGTACTAGTCGGGAGACCCAGTACTTC
many	TRBD1	TRBV7-8	TRBJ2-5	CASSLRTGHQQETQYF	TGTGCCAGCAGCTTGAGGACAGGGCATCAGCAAGAGACCCAGTACTTC
NA	NA	TRBV4-3	TRBJ2-4	CASSQDYGGGKNIQYF	TGCGCCAGCAGCCAAGATTACGGGGGCGGCAAAAACATTCAGTACTTC